The clone carrying this T cell receptor (beta chain) has just one count. Its target is not known. Investigators prepared the TCR beta libraries by applying iRepertoire HTBI primers and Arm-PCR of CDR3 regions. TCRdb reprocessed the multiplex PCR reads with MiXCR, giving one entry per CDR3 protein. The sample yields fewer than 550,000 distinct CDR3 sequences, more than 15% seen once. Regarding time point: newly diagnosed GD, antithyroid drugs for less than 3 months. Isolated PBMC RNA provided the starting material for the TCR library. This record comes from a study of regulatory T cells in long-lasting Graves disease. Whole-study context: For under 3 months, newly diagnosed Graves' patients had been taking antithyroid drugs.

Study-wide points: Lower TCR diversity characterized persistent Graves' patients relative to newly diagnosed patients.

Germline V gene lookup returns CDR1 MNHEY and CDR2 SVGEGT. The junction had 4 bases not matched to a gene; V was cut back by 5 bases and J by 4 bases. The CDR3 is made up of 14 amino acids. This sample was also put to use in a study of T cells in Graves' hyperthyroidism and ophthalmopathy. As that study records: Initially, a first-round RT-PCR of the TCR CDR3 employed the HTBI primer set. Using 13 V-J features, a model discriminated ophthalmopathy from stable hyperthyroidism.

Sequences were derived from peripheral blood mononuclear cells (PBMCs), sampled at new diagnosis, from a patient treated with antithyroid drugs. The V gene is TRBV6-2 or TRBV6-3, the J gene TRBJ1-3; 8 nucleotides line up with TRBD1. The sequence was collected from a woman aged 40-60 years with Graves disease. CDR3 coding DNA: TGTGCCAGCAGTGAGTCAGGGGGCGGAAACACCATATATTTT. Residues: CASSESGGGNTIYF.